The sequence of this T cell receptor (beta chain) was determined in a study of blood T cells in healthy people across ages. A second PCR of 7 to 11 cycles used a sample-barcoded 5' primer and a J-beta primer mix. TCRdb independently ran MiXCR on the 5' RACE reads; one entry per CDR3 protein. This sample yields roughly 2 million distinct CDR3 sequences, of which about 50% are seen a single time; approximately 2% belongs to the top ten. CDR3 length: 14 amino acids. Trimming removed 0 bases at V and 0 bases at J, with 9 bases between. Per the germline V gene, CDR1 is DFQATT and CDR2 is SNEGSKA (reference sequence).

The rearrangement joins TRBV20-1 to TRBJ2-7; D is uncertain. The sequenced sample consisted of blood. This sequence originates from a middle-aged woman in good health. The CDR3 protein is CSARDRVSSYEQYF. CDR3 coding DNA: TGCAGTGCTAGAGATAGGGTGAGCTCCTACGAGCAGTACTTC.